A single sample gave rise to the 10 T cell receptor beta chains below, sequenced in a study of PD-1 blockade in classical Hodgkin lymphoma. TCRdb keeps only in-frame clones here, not all; method: immunoSEQ multiplex PCR. The table lists 43,000 or so clones, more than 70% of them singletons. Every one of the patients relapsed after autologous stem cell transplantation (brentuximab vedotin exposure was variable). The sequencing used peripheral blood mononuclear cells (PBMCs), collected at baseline. These receptors were obtained from a human donor with classical Hodgkin lymphoma.

The chain carries TRBV2 and TRBJ2-1, with TRBD2 identical over 11 bases. The J segment lost 4 bases and the V segment lost 2 bases, leaving 4 bases of the junction unmatched. Germline V gene data show CDR1 as SNHLY and CDR2 as FYNNEI. The CDR3 covers 16 residues. The CDR3 DNA reads as TGTGCCAGCAGTGAAAGGGGACTAGCGGTTTACAATGAGCAGTTCTTC. Protein: CASSERGLAVYNEQFF.

V gene TRBV5-4 combines with J gene TRBJ1-2, with D possibly being TRBD1 (5 bases). With 1 base removed from V and 2 bases from J, the gap between germline ends came to 9 bases. The CDR3 has 14 amino acids. Looked up from germline, CDR1 is SGHNT and CDR2 is YYREEE (reference sequence). CDR3 sequence (DNA): TGTGCCAGCAGCTTGAGGCAGGGCAACTATGGCTACACCTTC. Translating it yields CASSLRQGNYGYTF.

V and J are TRBV2 and TRBJ2-5; 8 nucleotides match TRBD1. V was clipped by 2 bases and J by 5 bases; unmatched bases: 19. Per germline, CDR1 SNHLY and CDR2 FYNNEI. The CDR3 is 19 residues long. This chain's CDR3 is CASSETLTGGGFNPETQYF. The DNA of the CDR3 is TGTGCCAGCAGTGAAACTTTAACAGGGGGAGGCTTTAATCCGGAGACCCAGTACTTC. Based on the CDR3 plus reference TRBV2 and TRBJ2-5, the full variable domain is EPEVTQTPSHQVTQMGQEVILRCVPISNHLYFYWYRQILGQKVEFLVSFYNNEISEKSEIFDDQFSVERPDGSNFTLKIRSTKLEDSAMYFCASSETLTGGGFNPETQYFGPGTRLLVL.

This sequence joins TRBV5-4 and TRBJ1-2; 10 positions match TRBD1. V lost 4 bases and J lost 3; bases outside the gene matches: 3. The CDR3 is 14 amino acids. Germline V gene data show CDR1 as SGHNT and CDR2 as YYREEE (reference sequence). This CDR3 is CASSAGTGDYGYTF. As DNA, the CDR3 is TGTGCCAGCAGCGCCGGGACAGGGGACTATGGCTACACCTTC.

V gene TRBV7-2 combines with J gene TRBJ2-1, with 9 bases fitting TRBD1. Germline trimming cut 5 bases from V and 7 bases from J; bases unmatched to any gene: 6. CDR1 SGHTA and CDR2 FQGNSA come from the germline V gene. The CDR3 has 14 residues. This chain's CDR3 is CASSPDRGSNEQFF. CDR3 coding DNA: TGTGCCAGCAGCCCAGACAGGGGGAGTAATGAGCAGTTCTTC.

This chain joins TRBV19 and TRBJ2-2; 7 nucleotides match TRBD2. Germline-derived CDR1 and CDR2 are LNHDA and SQIVND (reference sequence). The CDR3 spans 15 residues. The V gene end was trimmed by 4 bases and the J gene end by 4 bases; junction bases not matched to a gene: 6. CDR3 in DNA: TGTGCCAGTAGTACCCCCAGCGGGGTCACCGGGGAGCTGTTTTTT. This gives the protein CASSTPSGVTGELFF.

This chain links TRBV28 with TRBJ1-2; 7 bases map to TRBD1. Germline CDR1 is MDHEN and CDR2 is SYDVKM. V was pared by 5 bases and J by 6 bases, with 6 bases of the junction left unmatched. The CDR3 covers 13 residues. The CDR3 protein is CASSVTGVDGYTF. Here the CDR3 DNA reads TGTGCCAGCAGTGTCACAGGGGTGGATGGCTACACCTTC.

This clone was found a few times. The genes are TRBV10-2 and TRBJ2-7; unclear D gene. CDR1 is WSHSY and CDR2 is SAAADI in the germline V gene. The CDR3 contains 11 residues. Trimming took off 3 bases at V and 4 bases at J, with 4 bases between the two ends. This chain's CDR3 is CASSDIYEQYF. As DNA, the CDR3 is TGCGCCAGCAGTGATATTTACGAGCAGTACTTC.

This chain joins TRBV19 and TRBJ1-4; TRBD1 might be the D (6 bases). The V gene's germline CDR1 is LNHDA and CDR2 SQIVND (reference sequence). The CDR3 covers 16 residues. Trimming removed 5 bases at V and 7 bases at J, with 20 bases between. CDR3 loop: CASSFRTGFFSEKLFF. The CDR3 region has the DNA TGTGCCAGTAGTTTCAGAACAGGGTTTTTTAGTGAAAAACTGTTTTTT.

The chain recombines TRBV14 with TRBJ2-1, with 9 bases that match TRBD2. The CDR3 has 15 amino acids. The trim removed 0 bases at V and 8 bases at J, leaving 5 bases unmatched. Germline V gene sequence: CDR1 SGHDN, CDR2 FVKESK. The CDR3: CASSQDRGGAHEQFF. CDR3 bases: TGTGCCAGCAGCCAAGATCGCGGGGGGGCCCATGAGCAGTTCTTC.